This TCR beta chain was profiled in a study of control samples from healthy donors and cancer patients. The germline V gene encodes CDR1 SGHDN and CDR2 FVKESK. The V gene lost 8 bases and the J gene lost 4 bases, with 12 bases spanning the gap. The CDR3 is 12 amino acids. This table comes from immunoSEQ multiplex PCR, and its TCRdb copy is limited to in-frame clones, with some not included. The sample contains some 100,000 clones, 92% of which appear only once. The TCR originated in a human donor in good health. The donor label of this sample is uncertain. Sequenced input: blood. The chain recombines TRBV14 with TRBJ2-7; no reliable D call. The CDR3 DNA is TGTGCCAGCGGGCCAGTTTTGTACGAGCAGTACTTC. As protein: CASGPVLYEQYF.